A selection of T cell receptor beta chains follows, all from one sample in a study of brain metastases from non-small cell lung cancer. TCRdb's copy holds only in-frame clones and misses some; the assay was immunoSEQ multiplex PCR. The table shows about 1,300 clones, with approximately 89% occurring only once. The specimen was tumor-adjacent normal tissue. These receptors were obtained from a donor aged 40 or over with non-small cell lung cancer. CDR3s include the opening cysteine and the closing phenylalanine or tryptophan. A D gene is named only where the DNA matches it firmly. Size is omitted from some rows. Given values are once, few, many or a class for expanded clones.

cdr3_aa: CASTGDSLGEQFF; cdr3_nt: TGTGCCAGCACTGGGGACAGTCTTGGGGAGCAGTTCTTC; j_call: TRBJ2-1; d_call: TRBD1; clone_size: -; v_call: TRBV6-6
cdr3_aa: CASSEGLYTQYF; cdr3_nt: TGTGCCAGTAGCGAAGGTTTATATACGCAGTATTTT; j_call: TRBJ2-3; d_call: -; clone_size: -; v_call: TRBV19
cdr3_aa: CSASMVQGGDEQFF; cdr3_nt: TGCAGTGCTAGTATGGTCCAGGGAGGGGATGAACAGTTCTTC; j_call: TRBJ2-1; d_call: TRBD2; clone_size: -; v_call: TRBV20-1
cdr3_aa: CASSELAGGLYTQYF; cdr3_nt: TGTGCCAGCAGTGAACTAGCGGGGGGGCTTTATACGCAGTATTTT; j_call: TRBJ2-3; d_call: TRBD2; clone_size: -; v_call: TRBV6-4
cdr3_aa: CASAGSGGSGYTF; cdr3_nt: TGTGCCAGTGCCGGATCAGGGGGCTCTGGCTACACCTTC; j_call: TRBJ1-2; d_call: TRBD1; clone_size: -; v_call: TRBV19
cdr3_aa: CASSLMGESEAFF; cdr3_nt: TGTGCCAGCAGTTTAATGGGGGAGTCGGAAGCTTTCTTT; j_call: TRBJ1-1; d_call: -; clone_size: -; v_call: TRBV12-3/TRBV12-4
cdr3_aa: CASSADSYSNQPQHF; cdr3_nt: TGTGCCAGCAGTGCGGACAGCTATAGCAATCAGCCCCAGCATTTT; j_call: TRBJ1-5; d_call: -; clone_size: -; v_call: TRBV28
cdr3_aa: CASSSREFYGYTF; cdr3_nt: TGTGCCAGCAGTTCACGGGAATTTTATGGCTATACCTTC; j_call: TRBJ1-2; d_call: -; clone_size: -; v_call: TRBV6-5
cdr3_aa: CASVLEQGLSYNEQFF; cdr3_nt: TGCGCCAGCGTTCTTGAGCAGGGATTATCTTACAATGAGCAGTTCTTC; j_call: TRBJ2-1; d_call: -; clone_size: -; v_call: TRBV5-1
cdr3_aa: CASSYSMGRGNNEQFF; cdr3_nt: TGTGCCAGCAGTTACTCGATGGGGCGGGGGAACAATGAGCAGTTCTTC; j_call: TRBJ2-1; d_call: TRBD2; clone_size: -; v_call: TRBV6-5
cdr3_aa: CASSQGQGRSYNEQFF; cdr3_nt: TGTGCCAGCAGTCAAGGACAGGGCCGCTCCTACAATGAGCAGTTCTTC; j_call: TRBJ2-1; d_call: TRBD1; clone_size: -; v_call: TRBV6-1
cdr3_aa: CASSLMGATGNTIYF; cdr3_nt: TGTGCCAGCAGCTTGATGGGGGCTACTGGAAACACCATATATTTT; j_call: TRBJ1-3; d_call: -; clone_size: -; v_call: TRBV7-2
cdr3_aa: CASSEGTENTEAFF; cdr3_nt: TGCGCCAGCAGCGAAGGGACGGAGAACACTGAAGCTTTCTTT; j_call: TRBJ1-1; d_call: -; clone_size: -; v_call: TRBV4-3
cdr3_aa: CASSDVTLNTEAFF; cdr3_nt: TGTGCCAGCAGTGATGTCACGTTGAACACTGAAGCTTTCTTT; j_call: TRBJ1-1; d_call: -; clone_size: -; v_call: TRBV2
cdr3_aa: CAWGLDTQYF; cdr3_nt: TGTGCCTGGGGGTTAGATACGCAGTATTTT; j_call: TRBJ2-3; d_call: -; clone_size: -; v_call: TRBV30
cdr3_aa: CASSVGYGTGSTDTQYF; cdr3_nt: TGTGCCAGCAGCGTAGGTTACGGGACCGGCTCCACAGATACGCAGTATTTT; j_call: TRBJ2-3; d_call: -; clone_size: -; v_call: TRBV9
cdr3_aa: CATSDLGRADGELFF; cdr3_nt: TGTGCCACCAGTGATTTGGGCAGGGCAGACGGGGAGCTGTTTTTT; j_call: TRBJ2-2; d_call: -; clone_size: -; v_call: TRBV24-1
cdr3_aa: CASSLVRGDTQYF; cdr3_nt: TGTGCCAGCAGCTTAGTCAGAGGCGATACGCAGTATTTT; j_call: TRBJ2-3; d_call: -; clone_size: -; v_call: TRBV7-2
cdr3_aa: CASSVSGTGYNEQFF; cdr3_nt: TGTGCCAGCAGTGTCTCCGGGACAGGGTACAATGAGCAGTTCTTC; j_call: TRBJ2-1; d_call: TRBD1; clone_size: -; v_call: TRBV6-4
cdr3_aa: CASSSQAAGQAYAEAFF; cdr3_nt: TGTGCCAGCAGTTCCCAGGCTGCCGGACAGGCCTACGCTGAAGCTTTCTTT; j_call: TRBJ1-1; d_call: TRBD1; clone_size: -; v_call: TRBV27
cdr3_aa: CASSVAGNRETQYF; cdr3_nt: TGCGCCAGCAGTGTGGCAGGGAATCGAGAGACCCAGTACTTC; j_call: TRBJ2-5; d_call: -; clone_size: -; v_call: TRBV10-1
cdr3_aa: CASSQSQGTGVNSPLHF; cdr3_nt: TGTGCCAGCAGCCAATCCCAAGGGACAGGGGTTAATTCACCCCTCCACTTT; j_call: TRBJ1-6; d_call: TRBD1; clone_size: -; v_call: TRBV3-1/TRBV3-2
cdr3_aa: CASSLVGAGNTIYF; cdr3_nt: TGTGCCAGCAGCCTCGTTGGGGCTGGAAACACCATATATTTT; j_call: TRBJ1-3; d_call: -; clone_size: few; v_call: TRBV14
cdr3_aa: CASSIRGLAGANTDTQYF; cdr3_nt: TGTGCCAGTAGTATAAGGGGACTAGCGGGGGCTAACACAGATACGCAGTATTTT; j_call: TRBJ2-3; d_call: TRBD2; clone_size: few; v_call: TRBV19
cdr3_aa: CASSQERDRTAEAFF; cdr3_nt: TGCGCCAGCAGCCAGGAGAGGGACCGAACGGCTGAAGCTTTCTTT; j_call: TRBJ1-1; d_call: -; clone_size: -; v_call: TRBV4-3
cdr3_aa: CASSQVQGYTGELFF; cdr3_nt: TGCGCCAGCAGCCAAGTGCAGGGCTACACCGGGGAGCTGTTTTTT; j_call: TRBJ2-2; d_call: -; clone_size: once; v_call: TRBV4-1
cdr3_aa: CAWSGEGSQPQHF; cdr3_nt: TGTGCCTGGAGTGGGGAGGGCAGTCAGCCCCAGCATTTT; j_call: TRBJ1-5; d_call: -; clone_size: -; v_call: TRBV30
cdr3_aa: CASSSDAGEQFF; cdr3_nt: TGTGCCAGCAGTTCCGACGCCGGAGAGCAGTTCTTC; j_call: TRBJ2-1; d_call: -; clone_size: -; v_call: TRBV6-5
cdr3_aa: CASSQGFGINYGYTF; cdr3_nt: TGTGCCAGCAGCCAGGGATTCGGCATTAACTATGGCTACACCTTC; j_call: TRBJ1-2; d_call: -; clone_size: -; v_call: TRBV4-2
cdr3_aa: CASTFVSGNTIYF; cdr3_nt: TGTGCCAGCACCTTTGTCTCTGGAAACACCATATATTTT; j_call: TRBJ1-3; d_call: -; clone_size: -; v_call: TRBV2
cdr3_aa: CASSLGTRANYGYTF; cdr3_nt: TGTGCCAGCAGCTTAGGGACGAGAGCTAACTATGGCTACACCTTC; j_call: TRBJ1-2; d_call: -; clone_size: -; v_call: TRBV7-8
cdr3_aa: CASSPLRQGSNTEAFF; cdr3_nt: TGCGCCAGCAGCCCCCTTAGGCAGGGGAGTAACACTGAAGCTTTCTTT; j_call: TRBJ1-1; d_call: -; clone_size: -; v_call: TRBV5-1
cdr3_aa: CSVMKNTEAFF; cdr3_nt: TGCAGTGTTATGAAGAACACTGAAGCTTTCTTT; j_call: TRBJ1-1; d_call: -; clone_size: -; v_call: TRBV20-1
cdr3_aa: CASSLVDRASSLHF; cdr3_nt: TGTGCCAGCAGCTTAGTAGACAGGGCTTCATCCCTCCACTTT; j_call: TRBJ1-6; d_call: TRBD1; clone_size: -; v_call: TRBV7-2
cdr3_aa: CASRQVGDTQYF; cdr3_nt: TGTGCCAGCAGACAAGTAGGAGATACGCAGTATTTT; j_call: TRBJ2-3; d_call: -; clone_size: -; v_call: TRBV6-5
cdr3_aa: CAIGTDYGYTF; cdr3_nt: TGTGCCATCGGGACAGACTATGGCTACACCTTC; j_call: TRBJ1-2; d_call: TRBD1; clone_size: -; v_call: TRBV6-5
cdr3_aa: CASSLGTGNEKLFF; cdr3_nt: TGCGCCAGCAGCTTAGGAACAGGCAATGAAAAACTGTTTTTT; j_call: TRBJ1-4; d_call: -; clone_size: -; v_call: TRBV5-1
cdr3_aa: CASSQGRGRRNRYTF; cdr3_nt: TGCGCCAGCAGCCAAGGAAGGGGGCGTCGTAATCGCTACACCTTC; j_call: TRBJ1-2; d_call: TRBD1; clone_size: -; v_call: TRBV4-3
cdr3_aa: CASSFPVGETQYF; cdr3_nt: TGTGCCAGCAGCTTCCCGGTGGGGGAGACCCAGTACTTC; j_call: TRBJ2-5; d_call: -; clone_size: -; v_call: TRBV5-6
cdr3_aa: CASSPGGLGQGEKLFF; cdr3_nt: TGTGCTAGCAGCCCCGGCGGGCTGGGACAGGGGGAAAAACTGTTTTTT; j_call: TRBJ1-4; d_call: TRBD1; clone_size: -; v_call: TRBV9
cdr3_aa: CATSDLGADTGELFF; cdr3_nt: TGTGCCACCAGTGATTTAGGGGCGGACACCGGGGAGCTGTTTTTT; j_call: TRBJ2-2; d_call: -; clone_size: -; v_call: TRBV24-1
cdr3_aa: CASSLTGAGNTIYF; cdr3_nt: TGTGCCAGCAGTTTGACAGGGGCTGGAAACACCATATATTTT; j_call: TRBJ1-3; d_call: TRBD1; clone_size: -; v_call: TRBV27
cdr3_aa: CSVETPLGLHF; cdr3_nt: TGCAGCGTTGAAACACCCTTAGGCCTCCACTTT; j_call: TRBJ1-6; d_call: -; clone_size: -; v_call: TRBV29-1
cdr3_aa: CASSGTGGGTDTQYF; cdr3_nt: TGTGCCAGCAGTGGCACGGGCGGGGGGACAGATACGCAGTATTTT; j_call: TRBJ2-3; d_call: TRBD2; clone_size: once; v_call: TRBV6-4
cdr3_aa: CASSLGGYTDTQYF; cdr3_nt: TGTGCCAGCAGCTTAGGGGGGTACACAGATACGCAGTATTTT; j_call: TRBJ2-3; d_call: -; clone_size: once; v_call: TRBV7-3
cdr3_aa: CASSPPGGGPGELFF; cdr3_nt: TGTGCCAGCAGCCCGCCTGGGGGCGGGCCCGGGGAGCTGTTTTTT; j_call: TRBJ2-2; d_call: -; clone_size: -; v_call: TRBV11-1
cdr3_aa: CASKVLHGTGELFF; cdr3_nt: TGTGCCAGCAAGGTCCTTCATGGCACCGGGGAGCTGTTTTTT; j_call: TRBJ2-2; d_call: -; clone_size: -; v_call: TRBV6-5
cdr3_aa: CASSLVTVLDADTQYF; cdr3_nt: TGTGCCAGCAGCTTGGTGACAGTTCTCGATGCAGATACGCAGTATTTT; j_call: TRBJ2-3; d_call: -; clone_size: -; v_call: TRBV5-6
cdr3_aa: CASSGQGVTEAFF; cdr3_nt: TGTGCCAGCAGTGGGCAGGGGGTCACTGAAGCTTTCTTT; j_call: TRBJ1-1; d_call: TRBD1; clone_size: -; v_call: TRBV2
cdr3_aa: CASSPLTGGPADTQYF; cdr3_nt: TGCGCCAGCAGCCCCCTGACGGGGGGGCCCGCAGATACGCAGTATTTT; j_call: TRBJ2-3; d_call: TRBD2; clone_size: -; v_call: TRBV4-3
cdr3_aa: CASSYFFGELFF; cdr3_nt: TGTGCCAGCAGTTACTTTTTTGGGGAGCTGTTTTTT; j_call: TRBJ2-2; d_call: -; clone_size: -; v_call: TRBV6-2/TRBV6-3
cdr3_aa: CASGLAEILNQPQHF; cdr3_nt: TGTGCTAGTGGTTTGGCCGAGATCTTAAATCAGCCCCAGCATTTT; j_call: TRBJ1-5; d_call: -; clone_size: once; v_call: TRBV12-5
cdr3_aa: CASSIGPESPLHF; cdr3_nt: TGTGCCAGTAGTATAGGCCCAGAGTCACCCCTCCACTTT; j_call: TRBJ1-6; d_call: -; clone_size: -; v_call: TRBV19
cdr3_aa: CASRPTLSQQRKNIQYF; cdr3_nt: TGTGCCAGCAGGCCCACATTATCACAGCAAAGAAAAAACATTCAGTACTTC; j_call: TRBJ2-4; d_call: -; clone_size: -; v_call: TRBV21-1
cdr3_aa: CASSFGRVNQPQHF; cdr3_nt: TGTGCCAGCAGCTTCGGCAGAGTCAATCAGCCCCAGCATTTT; j_call: TRBJ1-5; d_call: -; clone_size: -; v_call: TRBV7-2
cdr3_aa: CASSSGWTGELFF; cdr3_nt: TGTGCCAGCAGTTCTGGGTGGACCGGGGAGCTGTTTTTT; j_call: TRBJ2-2; d_call: -; clone_size: few; v_call: TRBV12-3/TRBV12-4
cdr3_aa: CASSYRDWSQETQYF; cdr3_nt: TGTGCCAGCAGTTACCGGGACTGGAGCCAAGAGACCCAGTACTTC; j_call: TRBJ2-5; d_call: -; clone_size: -; v_call: TRBV6-5
cdr3_aa: CASSLLGTGGWSGGYTF; cdr3_nt: TGTGCCAGCAGCCTACTAGGGACAGGGGGCTGGAGTGGAGGCTACACCTTC; j_call: TRBJ1-2; d_call: TRBD1; clone_size: once; v_call: TRBV3-1/TRBV3-2
cdr3_aa: CASSYYGVTMKGYTF; cdr3_nt: TGTGCCAGCAGTTACTATGGGGTAACTATGAAGGGCTACACCTTC; j_call: TRBJ1-2; d_call: -; clone_size: -; v_call: TRBV6-5